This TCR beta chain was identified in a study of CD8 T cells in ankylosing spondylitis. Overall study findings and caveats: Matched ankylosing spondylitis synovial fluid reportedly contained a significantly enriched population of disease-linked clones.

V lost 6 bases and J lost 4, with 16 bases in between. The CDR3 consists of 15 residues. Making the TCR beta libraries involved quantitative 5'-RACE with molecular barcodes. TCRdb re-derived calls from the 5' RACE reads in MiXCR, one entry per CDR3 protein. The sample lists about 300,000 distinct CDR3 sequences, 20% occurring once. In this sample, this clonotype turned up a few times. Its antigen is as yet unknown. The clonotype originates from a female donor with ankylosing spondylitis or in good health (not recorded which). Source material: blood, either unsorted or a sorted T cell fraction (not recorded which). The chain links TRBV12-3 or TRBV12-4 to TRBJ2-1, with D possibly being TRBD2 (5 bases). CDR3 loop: CASSPRGGRYNEQFF. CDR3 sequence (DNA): TGTGCCAGCAGCCCCAGAGGAGGCCGGTACAATGAGCAGTTCTTC.